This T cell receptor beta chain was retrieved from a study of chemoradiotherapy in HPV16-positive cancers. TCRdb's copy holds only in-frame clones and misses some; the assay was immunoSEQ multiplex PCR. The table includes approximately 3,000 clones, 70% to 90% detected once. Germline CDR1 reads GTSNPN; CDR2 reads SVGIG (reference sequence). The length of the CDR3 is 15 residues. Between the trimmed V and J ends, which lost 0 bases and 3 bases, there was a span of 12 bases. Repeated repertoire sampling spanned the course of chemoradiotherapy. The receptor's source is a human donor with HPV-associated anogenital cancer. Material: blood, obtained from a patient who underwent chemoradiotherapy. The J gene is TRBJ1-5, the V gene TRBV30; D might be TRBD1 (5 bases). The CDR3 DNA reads TGTGCCTGGAGTGTATCAGGGTGGTACAATCAGCCCCAGCATTTT. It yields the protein CAWSVSGWYNQPQHF.